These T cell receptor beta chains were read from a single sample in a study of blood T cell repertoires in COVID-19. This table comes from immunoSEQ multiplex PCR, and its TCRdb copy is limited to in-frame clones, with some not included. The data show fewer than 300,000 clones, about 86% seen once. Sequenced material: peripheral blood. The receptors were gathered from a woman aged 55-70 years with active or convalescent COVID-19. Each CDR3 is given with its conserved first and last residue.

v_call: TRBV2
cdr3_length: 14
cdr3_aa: CASSGGQNTGELFF

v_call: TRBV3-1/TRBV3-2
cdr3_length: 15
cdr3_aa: CASSQGTGVRSPLHF

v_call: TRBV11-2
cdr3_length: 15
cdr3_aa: CASSLAPGQVYGYTF

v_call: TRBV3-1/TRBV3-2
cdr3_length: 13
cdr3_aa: CASSHGGGKPQHF

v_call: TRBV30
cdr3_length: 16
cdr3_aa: CAWRAGGPLRSTEAFF

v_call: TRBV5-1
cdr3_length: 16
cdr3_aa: CASSLRAGVSGNEQFF

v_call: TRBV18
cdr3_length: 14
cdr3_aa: CASSPREGRETQYF

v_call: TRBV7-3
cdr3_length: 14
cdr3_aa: CASSLSWEGRELFF

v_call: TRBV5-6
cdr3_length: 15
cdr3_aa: CASSLDVISGNTIYF

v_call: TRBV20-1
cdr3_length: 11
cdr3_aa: CSARAGGEQYF

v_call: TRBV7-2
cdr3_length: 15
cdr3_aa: CASSPQDTPNTEAFF

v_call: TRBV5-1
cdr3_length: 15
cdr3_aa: CASSPAGYSYNEQFF

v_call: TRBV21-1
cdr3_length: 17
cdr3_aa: CASSNVDRACGNQPQHF

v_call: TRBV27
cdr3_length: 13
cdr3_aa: CASSPTGTGELFF

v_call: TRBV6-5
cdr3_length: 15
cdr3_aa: CASTLEQIRSYEQYF

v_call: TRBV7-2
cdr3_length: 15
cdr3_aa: CASSSRGTSTDTQYF

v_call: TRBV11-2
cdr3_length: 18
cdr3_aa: CASSFLAGGLGRQETQYF

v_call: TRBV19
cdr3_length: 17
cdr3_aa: CASSTQQGGMVNQPQHF

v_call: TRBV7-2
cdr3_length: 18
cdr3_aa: CASSLVSNAGGPSYEQYF

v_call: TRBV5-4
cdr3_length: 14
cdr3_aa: CASSPTGANEKLFF

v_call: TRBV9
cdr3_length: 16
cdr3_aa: CASSDNRFLSGNTIYF

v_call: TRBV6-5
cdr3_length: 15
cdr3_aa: CASRGYGGGTYEQYF

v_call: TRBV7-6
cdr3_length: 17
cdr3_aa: CASRPFQGQGHTDTQYF

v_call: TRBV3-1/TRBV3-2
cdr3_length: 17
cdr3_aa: CASSLNPTQGNTGELFF

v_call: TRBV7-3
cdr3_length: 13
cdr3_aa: CASSLTRETEAFF

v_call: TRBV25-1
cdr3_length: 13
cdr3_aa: CASRGGGAFEQFF

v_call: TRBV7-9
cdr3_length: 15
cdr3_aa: CASSSRQGGNYGYTF

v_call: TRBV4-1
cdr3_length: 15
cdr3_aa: CASSQGGTGEAAQYF

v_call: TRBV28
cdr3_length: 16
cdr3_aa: CASSSYRSLSGNTIYF

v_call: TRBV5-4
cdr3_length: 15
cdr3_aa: CASSFSPREDGELFF

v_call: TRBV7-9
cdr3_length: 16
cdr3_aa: CASSYAGTSPTGELFF

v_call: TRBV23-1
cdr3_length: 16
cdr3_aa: CASESGTWTVYNEQFF

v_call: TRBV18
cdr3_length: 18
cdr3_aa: CASSRTRTGEWVNTEAFF

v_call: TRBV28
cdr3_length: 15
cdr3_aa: CASSYPGQGADEQYF

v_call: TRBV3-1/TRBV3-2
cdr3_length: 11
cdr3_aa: CASSQEGPISF